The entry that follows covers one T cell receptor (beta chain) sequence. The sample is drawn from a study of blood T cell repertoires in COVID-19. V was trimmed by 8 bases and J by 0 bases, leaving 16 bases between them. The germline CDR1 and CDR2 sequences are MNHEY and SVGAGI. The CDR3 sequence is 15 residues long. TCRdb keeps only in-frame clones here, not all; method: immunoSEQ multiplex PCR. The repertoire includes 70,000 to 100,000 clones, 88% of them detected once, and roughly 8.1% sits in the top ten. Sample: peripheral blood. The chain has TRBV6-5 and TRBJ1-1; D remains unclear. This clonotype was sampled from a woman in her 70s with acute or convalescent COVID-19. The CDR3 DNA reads TGTGCCAGCCGACAAGTCCAGACATTGAACACTGAAGCTTTCTTT. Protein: CASRQVQTLNTEAFF.